The rows below give T cell receptor beta chains drawn from one sample of a study of technical replicates of blood from several donors. Data came from immunoSEQ multiplex PCR; TCRdb stores just in-frame clones and leaves some out. The repertoire includes around 100,000 clones, approximately 96% of them detected once, and over 0.2% sits in the top ten. Sequencing used T cells isolated from PBMCs. All receptors come from a human donor in good health. Each CDR3 is given with its conserved first and last residue. Each record gives: D gene, V gene, CDR3 protein. D genes are given only for firm matches.

. | TRBV11-3 | CASSLGLQETQYF
TRBD2 | TRBV7-2 | CASSKGLAVITGELFF
TRBD2 | TRBV25-1 | CASSRGLAGGETQYF
. | TRBV9 | CASSVVFGGAVSYNEQFF
TRBD1 | TRBV6-1 | CASSSTGRNTEAFF
TRBD1 | TRBV10-3 | CAISPGTGGFGYTF
. | TRBV19 | CASSIGRGKGYEQYF
. | TRBV9 | CASRRHVGHSYNEQFF
. | TRBV5-6 | CASELSPGMGVGIGYEQYF
. | TRBV28 | CASRDAGRPYYEQYF
. | TRBV28 | CASSPFGGILVGYEQYF
TRBD2 | TRBV2 | CARERLAGGSSYEQYF
. | TRBV9 | CASSVGGGLHNEQFF
TRBD2 | TRBV7-9 | CASSLDWVTSGTHQQEQFF
. | TRBV27 | CASSPEFLLAYEQYF
. | TRBV7-9 | CASSSVWGLNTEAFF
TRBD1 | TRBV5-1 | CASSLQTGTGDYEQYF
TRBD2 | TRBV4-1 | CASSPLAGGLGTGELFF
. | TRBV5-1 | CASSLVTGNSYEQYF
TRBD1 | TRBV10-2 | CASRDRGQPQHF
TRBD1 | TRBV5-8 | CASSLGQGSVTEAFF
TRBD1 | TRBV5-6 | CASSATGVRNQPQHF
. | TRBV6-1 | CASSLETRYEAFF
. | TRBV5-1 | CASSLGLTDIAKNIQYF
. | TRBV7-9 | CASRHPAGNTEAFF
. | TRBV28 | CASKTLRTQPQHF
. | TRBV5-5 | CASSFISSYEQYF
TRBD1 | TRBV4-1 | CASSRETGANSNQPQHF
. | TRBV19 | CASSVSQASEIPQFF
. | TRBV10-3 | CAISESIGVWEQFF
. | TRBV7-9 | CASSFPPGGLYEQYF
. | TRBV27 | CASKSVTGELFF
. | TRBV2 | CASTLPEEGEAFF
. | TRBV27 | CASSTSGVQDEQFF
TRBD2 | TRBV5-6 | CASSPPGTSGMYQETQYF
. | TRBV9 | CASSPSGTLLPTGELFF
. | TRBV14 | CASSQITVPYEQYF
. | TRBV5-1 | CASSLDSPNQPQHF
TRBD1 | TRBV11-3 | CASSLGQGFTEAFF
TRBD2 | TRBV4-1 | CASSQEAGTKNIQYF